These T cell receptor beta chains were read from a single sample in a study of blood T cell repertoires in COVID-19. The protocol was immunoSEQ multiplex PCR, while the TCRdb copy is restricted to in-frame clones and leaves out a portion. Of under 200,000 clones listed, 88% are singletons. The sample consisted of peripheral blood. These receptor sequences come from a man aged 40-49 years with active or convalescent COVID-19. Each CDR3 is given with its conserved first and last residue. Each record gives: V gene, J gene, clone size, D gene, CDR3 DNA, CDR3 protein. A D gene is named only where the DNA matches it firmly. The listing skips clone size in some rows; elsewhere it reads once, few, many or a size class.

v_gene: TRBV25-1
j_gene: TRBJ1-2
abundance: -
d_gene: -
CDR3nt: TGTGCCAGCACTCGTGGACAGAACTATGGCTACACCTTC
CDR3aa: CASTRGQNYGYTF

v_gene: TRBV5-1
j_gene: TRBJ1-6
abundance: -
d_gene: TRBD1
CDR3nt: TGCGCCAGCAGGGGACAGGGGTATTCACCCCTCCACTTT
CDR3aa: CASRGQGYSPLHF

v_gene: TRBV5-1
j_gene: TRBJ2-7
abundance: -
d_gene: TRBD1
CDR3nt: TGCGCCAGCAGCTTCAGCGGGACAGGGGAACGCGAGCAGTACTTC
CDR3aa: CASSFSGTGEREQYF

v_gene: TRBV28
j_gene: TRBJ1-2
abundance: -
d_gene: TRBD1
CDR3nt: TGTGCCAGCAGGGGAGGGACAGGTTATTCCTATGGCTACACCTTC
CDR3aa: CASRGGTGYSYGYTF

v_gene: TRBV27
j_gene: TRBJ1-1
abundance: -
d_gene: -
CDR3nt: TGTGCCAGCAGCCTCTTTTGGAACACTGAAGCTTTCTTT
CDR3aa: CASSLFWNTEAFF

v_gene: TRBV28
j_gene: TRBJ2-3
abundance: -
d_gene: TRBD1
CDR3nt: TGTGCCAGCAGTAGACAGGGTTTAGGAGATACGCAGTATTTT
CDR3aa: CASSRQGLGDTQYF

v_gene: TRBV9
j_gene: TRBJ2-7
abundance: -
d_gene: -
CDR3nt: TGTGCCAGCAGCGTATCCGGGGGGAGGGGGATGTACGAGCAGTACTTC
CDR3aa: CASSVSGGRGMYEQYF

v_gene: TRBV5-8
j_gene: TRBJ1-4
abundance: -
d_gene: TRBD1
CDR3nt: TGTGCCAGCAGCACTAGGGACAGGTGGCGAGGCGAAAAACTGTTTTTT
CDR3aa: CASSTRDRWRGEKLFF

v_gene: TRBV6-5
j_gene: TRBJ1-6
abundance: -
d_gene: -
CDR3nt: TGTGCCAGCAGCGACAACTATAATTCACCCCTCCACTTT
CDR3aa: CASSDNYNSPLHF

v_gene: TRBV30
j_gene: TRBJ1-1
abundance: -
d_gene: TRBD1
CDR3nt: TGTGCCTGGAGTCCACTAGGGGGGACAGACACTGAAGCTTTCTTT
CDR3aa: CAWSPLGGTDTEAFF

v_gene: TRBV27
j_gene: TRBJ2-1
abundance: -
d_gene: -
CDR3nt: TGTGCCAGCAGTTTTATCGAGTCGAATGAGCAGTTCTTC
CDR3aa: CASSFIESNEQFF

v_gene: TRBV19
j_gene: TRBJ1-5
abundance: -
d_gene: -
CDR3nt: TGTGCCAGTAATGCGGCTCGAAAGCCCCAGCATTTT
CDR3aa: CASNAARKPQHF

v_gene: TRBV28
j_gene: TRBJ1-1
abundance: -
d_gene: TRBD1
CDR3nt: TGTGCCAGCAGTCCCCGGACAGGGCGGACTGAAGCTTTCTTT
CDR3aa: CASSPRTGRTEAFF

v_gene: TRBV14
j_gene: TRBJ2-7
abundance: many
d_gene: TRBD1
CDR3nt: TGTGCCAGCAGACTACGGGCAGGGGGCGGCGAGCAGTACTTC
CDR3aa: CASRLRAGGGEQYF

v_gene: TRBV28
j_gene: TRBJ2-6
abundance: -
d_gene: -
CDR3nt: TGTGCCAGCAGTTTCCGACAGCTCTCTGGGGCCAACGTCCTGACTTTC
CDR3aa: CASSFRQLSGANVLTF

v_gene: TRBV12-5
j_gene: TRBJ2-6
abundance: -
d_gene: -
CDR3nt: TGTGCTAGTGGCCGGCGGGGCTCTGGGGCCAACGTCCTGACTTTC
CDR3aa: CASGRRGSGANVLTF

v_gene: TRBV25-1
j_gene: TRBJ1-4
abundance: -
d_gene: TRBD1
CDR3nt: TGTGCCAGCAGCCCCACCGACAGGGGAGCAGGTGAAAAACTGTTTTTT
CDR3aa: CASSPTDRGAGEKLFF

v_gene: TRBV6-1
j_gene: TRBJ1-1
abundance: -
d_gene: -
CDR3nt: TGTGCCAGCAGTGAATTGGCGGGGGGCACTGAAGCTTTCTTT
CDR3aa: CASSELAGGTEAFF